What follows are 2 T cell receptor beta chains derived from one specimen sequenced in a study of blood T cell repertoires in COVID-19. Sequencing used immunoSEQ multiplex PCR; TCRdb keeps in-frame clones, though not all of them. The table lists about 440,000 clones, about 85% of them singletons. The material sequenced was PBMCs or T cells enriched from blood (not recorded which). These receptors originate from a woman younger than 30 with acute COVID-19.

CDR3 DNA sequence: TGCGCCAGCCGACCTACTCAGACAGGGACAAACTATGGCTACACCTTC. Protein sequence: CASRPTQTGTNYGYTF. This chain links TRBV5-1 with TRBJ1-2; 7 nucleotides match TRBD1. Trimming cost V 7 bases and J 2 bases; bases outside gene matches: 14. CDR3 size: 16 residues. Germline CDR1 and CDR2: SGHRS and YFSETQ. Drawing the rest from reference TRBV5-1 and TRBJ1-2, the complete variable domain is KAGVTQTPRYLIKTRGQQVTLSCSPISGHRSVSWYQQTPGQGLQFLFEYFSETQRNKGNFPGRFSGRQFSNSRSEMNVSTLELGDSALYLCASRPTQTGTNYGYTFGSGTRLTVV.

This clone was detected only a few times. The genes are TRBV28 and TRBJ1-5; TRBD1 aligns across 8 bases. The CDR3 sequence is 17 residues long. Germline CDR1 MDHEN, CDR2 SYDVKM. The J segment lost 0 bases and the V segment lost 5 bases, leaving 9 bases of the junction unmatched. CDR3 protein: CASSPSGQGYSNQPQHF. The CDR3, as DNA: TGTGCCAGCAGTCCAAGTGGACAGGGATATAGCAATCAGCCCCAGCATTTT.